A single sample gave rise to the 7 T cell receptor beta chains below, sequenced in a study of identifying expanded T cells in peripheral blood. Generated by immunoSEQ multiplex PCR, the TCRdb table keeps only in-frame clones and is missing some. The table shows tens of thousands of clones, with around four fifths occurring only once. Material: blood. All receptors come from a person between 18 and 69 years old in good health.

The V call is TRBV5-1, the J call TRBJ1-5; D gene uncertain. The V and J ends lost 1 base and 11 bases respectively, with 19 bases between them. CDR1 is SGHRS and CDR2 is YFSETQ in the germline V gene. The CDR3 totals 15 residues. CDR3 coding DNA: TGCGCCAGCAGCTTGTCGGGGTCCTGGGATGAGACCCAGCATTTT. It translates to CASSLSGSWDETQHF.

The rearrangement joins TRBV7-2 to TRBJ2-2; D is unclear. Trimming removed 5 bases at V and 8 bases at J, with 12 bases between. This CDR3 is built from 13 residues. CDR1 and CDR2 from the germline V gene are SGHTA and FQGNSA. As DNA, the CDR3 is TGTGCCAGCAGCCCACTCGAGGCGGGGGAGCTGTTTTTT. This codes for CASSPLEAGELFF.

The chain joins TRBV2 to TRBJ2-5, with TRBD1 identical over 8 bases. This CDR3 is 14 amino acids long. With V trimmed by 5 bases and J by 1 base, 3 bases remained unmatched. Germline values: CDR1 SNHLY, CDR2 FYNNEI. The CDR3 reads CASSSTGGQETQYF. CDR3 DNA sequence: TGTGCCAGCAGTTCTACAGGGGGCCAAGAGACCCAGTACTTC.

The chain is built from TRBV2 and TRBJ2-7; TRBD2 might be the D (6 bases). CDR3 length: 13 residues. Per the germline V gene, CDR1 is SNHLY and CDR2 is FYNNEI. V lost 6 bases, J lost 1 base, and 10 bases lay in between. DNA of the CDR3: TGTGCCAGCAGCCAGGGACTGTCCTACGAGCAGTACGTC. Its protein is CASSQGLSYEQYV.

This clone occurred a few times. The chain uses TRBV10-3 and TRBJ1-1; tentative D call: TRBD1 (5 bases). This CDR3 comprises 14 residues. The V and J ends lost 3 bases and 3 bases respectively, with 11 bases between them. Germline values: CDR1 ENHRY, CDR2 SYGVKD. DNA of the CDR3: TGTGCCATCAGTGATAGACAGTCCTACACTGAAGCTTTCTTT. It codes for CAISDRQSYTEAFF.

The chain carries TRBV14 and TRBJ2-3; no clear D gene. This CDR3 spans 14 amino acids. V gave up 1 base and J gave up 1 base, with 6 bases separating them. Germline V lookup: CDR1 SGHDN, CDR2 FVKESK. CDR3 sequence (DNA): TGTGCCAGCAGCCAAGTGTCCGGCACAGATACGCAGTATTTT. This gives the protein CASSQVSGTDTQYF.

This chain connects TRBV4-3 to TRBJ1-4; 9 positions match TRBD1. V was clipped by 3 bases and J by 6 bases; unmatched bases: 5. The CDR3 is 15 amino acids. CDR1 is LGHNA and CDR2 is YSLEER in the germline V gene. CDR3 region: CASSQGDRGYEKLFF. The CDR3 DNA follows: TGCGCCAGCAGCCAGGGCGACAGGGGGTATGAAAAACTGTTTTTT.